This T cell receptor (beta chain) originates from a study of T-cell memory formation after mild COVID-19. Study-level background: The two donors had largely donor-specific TCR clusters.

In TCRdb, the 5' RACE reads were re-called with MiXCR into one record per CDR3 protein. The repertoire includes a few hundred thousand distinct CDR3 sequences, around 15% of them detected once, and roughly 25% sits in the top ten. Germline CDR1 and CDR2: SGHRS and YFSETQ. The CDR3 has 13 amino acids. The germline V and J ends were trimmed by 7 bases and 5 bases, with 15 bases remaining between them. As to this clonotype: Its antigen is not identified.

Study-level findings and limits: Day 15 to 85 contracting clones showed balanced CD4/CD8; later expanders leaned CD4+. What remained unconfirmed was the SARS-CoV-2 specificity of second-wave clones peaking on day 37. For contracting clones, CD4+ ones sat mainly in CM and EM, CD8+ in EMRA.

This sequence was found in a man younger than 35 who had mild COVID-19 (a few samples of this study predate the infection). Cell type and time point are not known. The specimen was PBMCs or a T cell subset sorted from them (not recorded which). The rearrangement uses TRBV5-1 and TRBJ1-2; D is undetermined. DNA for the CDR3: TGCGCCAGCGGAGACCTCACGGTGTATGGCTACACCTTC. Translation gives CASGDLTVYGYTF.